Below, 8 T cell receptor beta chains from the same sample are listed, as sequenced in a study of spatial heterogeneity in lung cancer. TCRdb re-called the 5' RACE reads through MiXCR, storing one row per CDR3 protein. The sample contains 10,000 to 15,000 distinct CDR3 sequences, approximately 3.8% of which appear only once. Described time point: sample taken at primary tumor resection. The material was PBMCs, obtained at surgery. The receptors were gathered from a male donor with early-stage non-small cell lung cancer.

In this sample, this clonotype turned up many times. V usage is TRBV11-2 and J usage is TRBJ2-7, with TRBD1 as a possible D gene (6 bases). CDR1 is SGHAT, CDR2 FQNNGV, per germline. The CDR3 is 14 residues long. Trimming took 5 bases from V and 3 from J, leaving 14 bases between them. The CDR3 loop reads CASSPGTFGYEQYF. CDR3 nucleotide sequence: TGTGCCAGCAGCCCCGGGACATTTGGCTACGAGCAGTACTTC.

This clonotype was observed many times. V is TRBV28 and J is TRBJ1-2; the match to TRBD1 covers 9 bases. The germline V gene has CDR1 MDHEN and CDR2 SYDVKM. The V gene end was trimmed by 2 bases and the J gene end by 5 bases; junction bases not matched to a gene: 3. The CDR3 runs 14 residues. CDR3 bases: TGTGCCAGCAGTTTAGCCGGACAGGGGTATGGCTACACCTTC. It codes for CASSLAGQGYGYTF.

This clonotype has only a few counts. In nucleotides, the CDR3 is TGTGCCACTGGGACAGCCACCCTCCACGAGCAGTACTTC. Residues: CATGTATLHEQYF. This chain links TRBV6-1 with TRBJ2-7; 7 positions match TRBD1. The CDR3 runs to 13 residues. The ends lost 10 bases at V and 5 bases at J; junction bases unmatched: 11. Germline CDR1 is MNHNS and CDR2 is SASEGT.

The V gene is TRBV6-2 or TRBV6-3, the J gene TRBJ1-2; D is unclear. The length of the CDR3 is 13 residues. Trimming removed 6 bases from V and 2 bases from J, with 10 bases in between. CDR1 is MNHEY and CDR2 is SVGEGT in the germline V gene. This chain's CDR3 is CASSESGNYGYTF. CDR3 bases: TGTGCCAGCAGCGAGTCAGGAAACTATGGCTACACCTTC.

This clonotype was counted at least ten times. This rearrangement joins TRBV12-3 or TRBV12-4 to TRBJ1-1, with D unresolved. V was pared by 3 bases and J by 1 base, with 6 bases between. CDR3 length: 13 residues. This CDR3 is CASSFGPNTEAFF. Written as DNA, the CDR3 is TGTGCCAGCAGTTTCGGGCCGAACACTGAAGCTTTCTTT.

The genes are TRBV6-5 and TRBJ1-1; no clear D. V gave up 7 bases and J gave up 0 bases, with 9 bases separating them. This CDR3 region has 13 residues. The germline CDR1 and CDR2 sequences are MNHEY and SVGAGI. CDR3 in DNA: TGTGCCAGCAACAAGGATATGAACACTGAAGCTTTCTTT. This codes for CASNKDMNTEAFF.

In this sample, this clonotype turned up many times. CDR3 coding DNA: TGCAGTGCTAGATTTTCAGGGAAAGAGACCCAGTACTTC. This encodes CSARFSGKETQYF. This chain uses TRBV20-1 with TRBJ2-5, with D maybe TRBD1 (5 bases). The V and J ends lost 2 bases and 3 bases respectively, with 10 bases between them. Per germline, CDR1 DFQATT and CDR2 SNEGSKA (reference sequence). The CDR3 runs to 13 residues.

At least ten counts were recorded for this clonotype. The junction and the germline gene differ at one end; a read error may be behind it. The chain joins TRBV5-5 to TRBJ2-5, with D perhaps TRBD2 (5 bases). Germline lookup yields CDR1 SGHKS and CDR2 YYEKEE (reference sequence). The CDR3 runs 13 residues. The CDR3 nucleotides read TGTGCCAGCACCTTGAGCGGCCAAGAGACCCAGTACTTC. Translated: CASTLSGQETQYF. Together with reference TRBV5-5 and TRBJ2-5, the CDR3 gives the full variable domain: DAGVTQSPTHLIKTRGQQVTLRCSPISGHKSVSWYQQVLGQGPQFIFQYYEKEERGRGNFPDRFSARQFPNYSSELNVNALLLGDSALYLCASTLSGQETQYFGPGTRLLVL.